These 16 T cell receptor beta chains were all obtained from the same sample, sequenced in a study of cytomegalovirus exposure and HLA in healthy donors. With 60 Vbeta and 13 Jbeta primers, the PCR was carried out. Method: immunoSEQ multiplex PCR; TCRdb's copy keeps in-frame clones and lacks some. The table shows around 190,000 clones, with around 87% occurring only once. What was sequenced was PBMCs. The receptors shown here come from a woman under 30 in good health and CMV-seronegative.

This chain joins TRBV5-1 and TRBJ2-2; 9 bases are a match to TRBD1. Germline trimming cut 1 base from V and 1 base from J; bases unmatched to any gene: 8. CDR3 length: 18 residues. CDR1 is SGHRS and CDR2 is YFSETQ in the germline V gene. DNA of the CDR3: TGCGCCAGCAGCTTGTCCCCCTGGACAGGGGAGAACACCGGGGAGCTGTTTTTT. Its translation is CASSLSPWTGENTGELFF.

The V and J genes are TRBV25-1 and TRBJ2-7, with a possible D match to TRBD1 (6 bases). The V and J ends lost 6 bases and 7 bases respectively, with 19 bases between them. The CDR3 covers 14 residues. Germline V CDR1 and CDR2: MGHDK, SYGVNS. The CDR3 sequence: CASRFSQGSGEQYF. CDR3 in DNA: TGTGCCAGCAGATTTTCACAGGGATCGGGGGAGCAGTACTTC.

The V call is TRBV15, the J call TRBJ1-4, with 7 bases that match TRBD1. Germline lookup yields CDR1 LNHNV and CDR2 YYDKDF (reference sequence). V dropped 7 bases and J dropped 8; count of bases not matched to a gene: 13. The CDR3 consists of 15 residues. CDR3 sequence reads: CATTPGTVRNEKLFF. In nucleotides, the CDR3 is TGTGCCACCACACCGGGGACAGTTCGGAACGAAAAACTGTTTTTT.

The rearrangement links TRBV27 to TRBJ1-2, with 12 bases fitting TRBD1. Looked up from germline, CDR1 is MNHEY and CDR2 is SMNVEV (reference sequence). CDR3 size: 15 residues. V lost 6 bases and J lost 3; bases outside the gene matches: 5. The DNA of the CDR3 is TGTGCCAGCAGGAGGGACAGGGGGCTAGACTATGGCTACACCTTC. It is translated as CASRRDRGLDYGYTF.

This chain links TRBV18 with TRBJ1-5; a possible D gene is TRBD1 (6 bases). The CDR3 has 14 amino acids. The V and J ends lost 3 bases and 6 bases respectively, with 12 bases between them. Germline V gives CDR1 KGHSH, CDR2 LQKENI. The CDR3 DNA sequence: TGTGCCAGCTCACCCTCAGGGGCGGTTCAGCCCCAGCATTTT. Translated: CASSPSGAVQPQHF.

The chain links TRBV7-9 to TRBJ1-4; D is perhaps TRBD1 (5 bases). Between the trimmed V and J ends, which lost 3 bases and 4 bases, there was a span of 15 bases. Germline V gene lookup returns CDR1 SEHNR and CDR2 FQNEAQ (reference sequence). This CDR3 region has 16 residues. CDR3 protein: CASSFGPTGGNEKLFF. CDR3 in DNA: TGTGCCAGCAGCTTTGGCCCGACGGGGGGTAATGAAAAACTGTTTTTT.

The chain uses TRBV6-5 and TRBJ1-1; D is undetermined. The V gene lost 4 bases and the J gene lost 4 bases, with 7 bases spanning the gap. Looked up from germline, CDR1 is MNHEY and CDR2 is SVGAGI. This CDR3 region has 12 residues. CDR3 DNA sequence: TGTGCCAGCAGTTCCTCCGGCACTGAAGCTTTCTTT. Translation: CASSSSGTEAFF.

The chain uses TRBV4-2 and TRBJ1-6; the D gene is possibly TRBD1 (5 bases). This CDR3 is built from 15 residues. Germline V lookup: CDR1 LGHNA, CDR2 YNFKEQ. V lost 5 bases to trimming and J lost 6 bases, with 14 bases between them. The CDR3 region has the DNA TGTGCCAGCAGCGAATCGGGAGGGGTTAATTCACCCCTCCACTTT. Translation: CASSESGGVNSPLHF.

V gene TRBV7-2 combines with J gene TRBJ2-7; 8 bases are a match to TRBD1. CDR3 length: 16 amino acids. The trim removed 4 bases at V and 2 bases at J, leaving 10 bases unmatched. Germline CDR1 reads SGHTA; CDR2 reads FQGNSA. For the CDR3, the DNA is TGTGCCAGCAGCTACACAGGGGGGCGAGCTGCCTACGAGCAGTACTTC. This translates into CASSYTGGRAAYEQYF.

V usage is TRBV7-8 and J usage is TRBJ2-1; weak D call: TRBD1 (5 bases). The germline V and J ends were trimmed by 5 bases and 6 bases, with 14 bases remaining between them. Germline V gene sequence: CDR1 SGHVS, CDR2 FQNEAQ. The CDR3 has 14 amino acids. This chain's CDR3 is CASSRGWGPNEQFF. The CDR3 region has the DNA TGTGCCAGCAGCCGAGGCTGGGGCCCCAATGAGCAGTTCTTC.

The chain couples TRBV11-2 to TRBJ2-1, with 8 bases aligning to TRBD1. CDR1 is SGHAT and CDR2 is FQNNGV in the germline V gene. V lost 3 bases, J lost 5 bases, and 9 bases stayed unmatched. The CDR3 runs to 16 residues. The CDR3 DNA reads as TGTGCCAGCAGCTTGCCCGGAGGACAGGGACACAATGAGCAGTTCTTC. Protein: CASSLPGGQGHNEQFF.

The V and J genes are TRBV7-9 and TRBJ2-1, with TRBD2 matching over 7 bases. V lost 5 bases and J lost 9; bases outside the gene matches: 13. CDR1 is SEHNR, CDR2 FQNEAQ, per germline (reference sequence). This CDR3 comprises 15 residues. This chain's CDR3 is CASSDSGTSAVEQFF. DNA of the CDR3: TGTGCCAGCAGCGATTCCGGAACTAGCGCTGTTGAGCAGTTCTTC. The entire variable domain, with the rest obtained from reference TRBV7-9 and TRBJ2-1, is as follows: DTGVSQNPRHKITKRGQNVTFRCDPISEHNRLYWYRQTLGQGPEFLTYFQNEAQLEKSRLLSDRFSAERPKGSFSTLEIQRTEQGDSAMYLCASSDSGTSAVEQFFGPGTRLTVL.

This clone occurred a few times. J is TRBJ1-2 and V is TRBV18; D remains ambiguous. Trimming took 3 bases from V and 0 from J, leaving 8 bases between them. Germline CDR1 KGHSH, CDR2 LQKENI. The CDR3 is 14 residues long. The CDR3: CASSPRPANYGYTF. The CDR3 coding sequence is TGTGCCAGCTCACCCCGCCCGGCTAACTATGGCTACACCTTC.

The V call is TRBV11-1, the J call TRBJ1-1, with D tentatively TRBD1 (6 bases). V lost 3 bases and J lost 6, with 14 bases in between. The CDR3 sequence is 14 residues long. Germline V gene lookup returns CDR1 SGHAT and CDR2 FQDESV (reference sequence). In DNA form, the CDR3 reads TGTGCCAGCAGCTTCCCCCAGGGGTGGGCTGAAGCTTTCTTT. Its protein is CASSFPQGWAEAFF. The variable domain in full, completed from reference TRBV11-1 and TRBJ1-1, reads EAEVAQSPRYKITEKSQAVAFWCDPISGHATLYWYRQILGQGPELLVQFQDESVVDDSQLPKDRFSAERLKGVDSTLKIQPAELGDSAMYLCASSFPQGWAEAFFGQGTRLTVV.

The genes are TRBV27 and TRBJ2-7; 9 positions match TRBD2. The junction had 13 bases not matched to a gene; V was cut back by 0 bases and J by 1 base. CDR1 and CDR2 from the germline V gene are MNHEY and SMNVEV (reference sequence). The CDR3 length is 19 residues. CDR3 sequence: CASSLSGLAGNSLSYEQYF. CDR3 DNA sequence: TGTGCCAGCAGTTTATCTGGGCTAGCGGGGAACTCATTATCCTACGAGCAGTACTTC.

The chain is built from TRBV28 and TRBJ1-4; D possibly corresponds to TRBD1 (5 bases). The V gene lost 4 bases and the J gene lost 16 bases, with 13 bases spanning the gap. The CDR3 runs to 11 residues. The germline V gene encodes CDR1 MDHEN and CDR2 SYDVKM. CDR3 loop: CASSSDSIQFF. DNA for the CDR3: TGTGCCAGCAGTTCCGACAGTATTCAGTTTTTT. Based on the CDR3 plus reference TRBV28 and TRBJ1-4, the full variable domain is DVKVTQSSRYLVKRTGEKVFLECVQDMDHENMFWYRQDPGLGLRLIYFSYDVKMKEKGDIPEGYSVSREKKERFSLILESASTNQTSMYLCASSSDSIQFFGSGTQLSVL.